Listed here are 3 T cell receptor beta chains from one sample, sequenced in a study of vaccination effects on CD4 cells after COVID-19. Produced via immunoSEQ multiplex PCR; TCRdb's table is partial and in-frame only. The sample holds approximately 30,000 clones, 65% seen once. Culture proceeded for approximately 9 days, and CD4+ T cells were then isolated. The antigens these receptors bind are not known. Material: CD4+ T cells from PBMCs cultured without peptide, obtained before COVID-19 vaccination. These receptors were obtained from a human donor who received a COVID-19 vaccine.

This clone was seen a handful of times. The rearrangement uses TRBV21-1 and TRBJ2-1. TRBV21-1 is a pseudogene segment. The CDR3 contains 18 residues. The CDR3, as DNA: TGTGCCAGCAGCCGTCTAGGGGATTTTATACGACTAAACAATGAGCAGTTCTTC. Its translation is CASSRLGDFIRLNNEQFF.

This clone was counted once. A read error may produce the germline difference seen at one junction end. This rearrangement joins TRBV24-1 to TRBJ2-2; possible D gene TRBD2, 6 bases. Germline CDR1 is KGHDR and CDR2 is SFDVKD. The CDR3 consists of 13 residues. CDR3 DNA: TGTGCCGCCAGGGACTCGAACACCGGGGAGCTGTTTTTT. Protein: CAARDSNTGELFF.

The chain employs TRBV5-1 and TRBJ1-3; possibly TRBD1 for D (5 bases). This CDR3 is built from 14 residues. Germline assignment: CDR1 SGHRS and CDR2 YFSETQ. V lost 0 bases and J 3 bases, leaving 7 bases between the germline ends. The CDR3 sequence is CASSLGQNGNTIYF. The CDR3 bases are TGCGCCAGCAGCTTGGGACAGAATGGAAACACCATATATTTT.